These 18 T cell receptor beta chains were sequenced from one sample in a study of cytomegalovirus exposure and HLA in healthy donors. Profiling relied on immunoSEQ multiplex PCR, and the TCRdb table lists in-frame clones only, not all of them. The table lists about 74,000 clones, 94% of them singletons. The specimen sequenced was PBMCs. The receptors originated from a woman younger than 30 in good health and CMV-seropositive.

V is TRBV6-1 and J is TRBJ2-3; perhaps TRBD2 as D (6 bases). Germline-derived CDR1 and CDR2 are MNHNS and SASEGT. The CDR3 loop spans 15 amino acids. Trimming shortened V by 3 bases and J by 2 bases, and 12 bases separated the two germline ends. The CDR3 here is CASSEVGGTTDTQYF. The CDR3 DNA reads as TGTGCCAGCAGTGAGGTGGGCGGGACCACAGATACGCAGTATTTT.

V usage is TRBV15 and J usage is TRBJ1-5; D unclear. This CDR3 is built from 13 residues. CDR1 LNHNV and CDR2 YYDKDF come from the germline V gene (reference sequence). Between the trimmed V and J ends, which lost 0 bases and 5 bases, there was a span of 5 bases. The CDR3 spells CATSRDPDQPQHF. CDR3 sequence (DNA): TGTGCCACCAGCAGAGATCCTGATCAGCCCCAGCATTTT.

The chain links TRBV5-1 to TRBJ2-1; the match to TRBD2 covers 8 bases. Germline trimming cut 4 bases from V and 7 bases from J; bases unmatched to any gene: 7. This CDR3 region has 14 residues. The germline V gene has CDR1 SGHRS and CDR2 YFSETQ. The DNA of the CDR3 is TGCGCCAGCAGCCCGGGGACTAGTGGGAATGAGCAGTTCTTC. Amino acids: CASSPGTSGNEQFF.

In the case of this clone: The identical CDR3 is also encoded by other nucleotide sequences in the sample. The rearrangement joins TRBV6-5 to TRBJ1-6; D possibly corresponds to TRBD1 (5 bases). V dropped 3 bases and J dropped 9 bases, with 12 bases sitting between them. The CDR3 has 14 residues. Germline CDR1 is MNHEY and CDR2 is SVGAGI. This CDR3 is CASSYSGQGSPLHF. DNA for the CDR3: TGTGCCAGCAGTTATTCGGGTCAGGGTTCACCCCTCCACTTT.

This CDR3 reads CASRTGGAEYSNQPQHF. The CDR3 region has the DNA TGTGCCAGCAGGACAGGGGGCGCGGAATATAGCAATCAGCCCCAGCATTTT. The genes are TRBV27 and TRBJ1-5; 10 bases are shared with TRBD1. Germline trimming cut 6 bases from V and 0 bases from J; bases unmatched to any gene: 8. Germline CDR1 is MNHEY and CDR2 is SMNVEV (reference sequence). CDR3 length: 17 amino acids.

The V call is TRBV5-8, the J call TRBJ2-5, with TRBD1 matching over 7 bases. The CDR3 contains 15 residues. The trim removed 6 bases at V and 5 bases at J, leaving 13 bases unmatched. The germline CDR1 and CDR2 sequences are SGHTS and YDEGEE. In DNA form, the CDR3 reads TGTGCCAGCACCTTCGGACAGGCGGTTGCGGAGACCCAGTACTTC. Its translation: CASTFGQAVAETQYF.

This clone has just a few counts. The chain links TRBV21-1 to TRBJ2-5; the tabulated D call, TRBD2, remains unverified against the DNA. TRBV21-1 is listed as a pseudogene. This CDR3 is 16 amino acids long. CDR3 bases: TGTGCCAGCAGCAAAGAGAAACTAGCGGGCCAAGAGACCCAGTACTTC. It specifies CASSKEKLAGQETQYF.

V usage is TRBV9 and J usage is TRBJ1-2, with 10 bases that match TRBD1. The CDR3 covers 15 residues. The V gene's germline CDR1 is SGDLS and CDR2 YYNGEE. With V trimmed by 1 base and J by 6 bases, 6 bases remained unmatched. The CDR3: CASSVRDRGVDGYTF. The DNA for the CDR3 is TGTGCCAGCAGCGTAAGGGACAGGGGCGTGGATGGCTACACCTTC.

The gene calls are TRBV4-1 and TRBJ1-1; TRBD1 is a possible D gene (5 bases). This CDR3 is built from 16 residues. Germline V gene lookup returns CDR1 MGHRA and CDR2 YSYEKL. Trimming removed 5 bases at V and 2 bases at J, with 18 bases between. The CDR3 DNA reads TGCGCCAGCAGCTACGACAGAGTTCGATTAAACACTGAAGCTTTCTTT. Residues: CASSYDRVRLNTEAFF.

The V call is TRBV6-5, the J call TRBJ1-2, with TRBD1 matching 7 bases. CDR1 MNHEY and CDR2 SVGAGI come from the germline V gene. The CDR3 contains 14 residues. V was pared by 8 bases and J by 0 bases, with 6 bases of the junction left unmatched. The CDR3 coding sequence is TGTGCCAGCGGAGGGGACAGCCCTAACTATGGCTACACCTTC. It codes for CASGGDSPNYGYTF.

The genes are TRBV6-1 and TRBJ1-3; tentatively, D is TRBD1 (5 bases). Deletions cut 5 bases from V and 2 bases from J, with 13 bases between. The germline V gene has CDR1 MNHNS and CDR2 SASEGT. This CDR3 has 15 residues. In nucleotides, the CDR3 is TGTGCCAGCAGTACCGACAGTCAACCTGGAAACACCATATATTTT. Its translation is CASSTDSQPGNTIYF.

The rearrangement uses TRBV5-1 and TRBJ2-7; D is undetermined. The CDR3 runs 11 residues. V dropped 0 bases and J dropped 5 bases, with 3 bases sitting between them. The germline V gene encodes CDR1 SGHRS and CDR2 YFSETQ. CDR3 residues: CASSLEHEQYF. For the CDR3, the DNA is TGCGCCAGCAGCTTGGAGCACGAGCAGTACTTC.

The chain has TRBV7-8 and TRBJ2-6; 10 nucleotides line up with TRBD2. This CDR3 is 19 amino acids long. CDR1 and CDR2 from the germline V gene are SGHVS and FQNEAQ. The V and J ends lost 6 bases and 4 bases, in that order; junction bases with no gene match: 15. The CDR3 nucleotides read TGTGCCAGCAGGCCAGGGGCAGCGGGGGGGCCAGTGGGGGCCAACGTCCTGACTTTC. Protein: CASRPGAAGGPVGANVLTF.

The V and J genes are TRBV4-3 and TRBJ1-1, with D tentatively TRBD1 (5 bases). The CDR3 length is 14 residues. The V and J ends lost 1 base and 1 base respectively, with 7 bases between them. Germline V gives CDR1 LGHNA, CDR2 YSLEER. In DNA form, the CDR3 reads TGCGCCAGCAGCCAAGGGACATCGAACACTGAAGCTTTCTTT. Its protein product is CASSQGTSNTEAFF.

V usage is TRBV27 and J usage is TRBJ1-4; 7 positions agree with TRBD1. V was clipped by 2 bases and J by 6 bases; unmatched bases: 6. Germline CDR1 MNHEY, CDR2 SMNVEV (reference sequence). This CDR3 spans 15 amino acids. In DNA form, the CDR3 reads TGTGCCAGCAGTTTAGGCAGGGACAGCCATGAAAAACTGTTTTTT. This encodes CASSLGRDSHEKLFF.

The chain is built from TRBV4-1 and TRBJ2-5, with no clear D. The CDR3 sequence is 13 residues long. Germline V gives CDR1 MGHRA, CDR2 YSYEKL. Trimming took 3 bases from V and 0 from J, leaving 5 bases between them. CDR3 amino acids: CASSHQYQETQYF. The DNA for the CDR3 is TGCGCCAGCAGCCATCAGTACCAAGAGACCCAGTACTTC.

The CDR3 nucleotides are TGCGCCAGCAGCCCCACGGGGGACGGGGAGCTGTTTTTT. Amino acid sequence: CASSPTGDGELFF. V is TRBV4-3 and J is TRBJ2-2, with D perhaps matching TRBD2 (6 bases). V was pared by 4 bases and J by 7 bases, with 10 bases between. The germline V gene encodes CDR1 LGHNA and CDR2 YSLEER. The CDR3 covers 13 residues.

This rearrangement joins TRBV6-6 to TRBJ2-1, with 7 positions matching TRBD1. The V segment lost 6 bases and the J segment 6 bases; nucleotides outside the gene matches: 8. CDR1 and CDR2 (germline): MNHNY, SVGAGI (reference sequence). This CDR3 contains 14 residues. The CDR3 is CASRENRGPNEQFF. The CDR3 nucleotides are TGTGCCAGCAGAGAGAACAGGGGACCCAATGAGCAGTTCTTC.